This section outlines one TCR beta chain sequence together with its context. Its antigen target is currently unknown. No much larger clone exists at a distance of one base, and base qualities are not known. Including the terminal cysteine and phenylalanine, the CDR3 comprises 15 residues. Only the CDR3 portion is preserved as DNA: 45 bases, with reading frame beginning at the first base. V has 3 bases trimmed and J has 3 bases trimmed; junction bases matching no gene number 9. Looking up the germline V gene yields CDR1 SGDLS and CDR2 YYNGEE. High-throughput TCR beta sequencing profiled peripheral blood CD8+ and CD4+ T cells from healthy donors, Susac syndrome patients and multiple sclerosis patients. The Susac syndrome patients fulfilled recently defined diagnostic criteria for definite or probable disease. Bulk CD8+ and CD4+ T cells were purified by magnetic negative isolation, while CD8+ TEMRA cells were enriched using FACS. Blood was collected in EDTA tubes and processed within 24 hours, with PBMCs isolated through density gradient centrifugation. PBMCs intended for TCR sequencing were frozen in liquid nitrogen and were later thawed in a 37 degrees C water bath. The sorted or isolated CD4+, CD8+ and CD8+ TEMRA cells had a purity of 90% or higher.

This specimen comes from a study of CD8 T cells in Susac syndrome (dated by TCRdb to between 2018 and 2020). A note on the overall study: Among the Susac syndrome patients who were sequenced, clinically active disease was present in five or six and clinical remission was observed in under ten. At blood withdrawal, Susac syndrome patients were therapy-naive, treated with corticosteroids (with IVIg additionally given to some), or treated with IVIg alone. The study compared CD8+ T cell repertoire clonality among about a dozen healthy donors, roughly 14 Susac syndrome patients and 15 or so multiple sclerosis patients. Repertoire sequencing was used to test whether CD8+ T cell activation and differentiation in Susac syndrome was antigen driven.

RNA was extracted with the RNeasy kit and 0.5 to 1 ug was reverse transcribed using random hexamers. The immunoSEQ multiplex PCR assay, which covers 54 Vbeta and 13 Jbeta segments, was used to amplify TCR beta CDR3 regions. PCR amplification bias was corrected by using a synthetic template baseline for primer optimization and computational correction. Processing in the source paper ran as follows. Reads were assigned to V, D and J genes according to IMGT and analyzed in immunoSEQ Analyzer, with only productive sequences retained. Clonality was computed as one minus Shannon entropy normalized by log2 of the number of productive unique sequences. Public and private clones were assessed among the 100 most prevalent clones of each patient and control. Susac-specific clones were defined as absent from healthy and MS cohorts, over a thousand published viral clones and other ImmuneACCESS disease sequences. The raw public data were reprocessed by TCRdb itself: fastp quality trimming at Q25, MiXCR clonotype calling, in-frame beta chains only. A single entry per CDR3 protein holds the most common genes and DNA from its merged rows. TCRdb, not the original authors, processed these V and J calls. The table for this sample lists about 140,000 distinct CDR3 sequences; roughly 94% of them were counted only once. About 0.18% of the sample lies in the top ten.

General study outcomes and caveats: Susac syndrome CD8+ repertoires showed clonal expansion, highest in CD8+ TEMRA cells and greater in clinically active than remitting patients. Looking at Susac-specific public clones, the researchers identified about 15 in the total CD8+ repertoire and several in the CD8+ TEMRA repertoire. The study acknowledged that relatively few individuals were included in the TCR sequencing and HLA analysis.

The chain is encoded by TRBV9 joined to TRBJ2-7, and 7 junction bases match TRBD1. Sample: CD8+ T cells from PBMCs. The TCR originated in a human donor with Susac syndrome. The DNA is as follows: TGTGCCAGCAGCGAAGAAGGGACAGAGAACTACGAGCAGTACTTC. The translation is CASSEEGTENYEQYF.